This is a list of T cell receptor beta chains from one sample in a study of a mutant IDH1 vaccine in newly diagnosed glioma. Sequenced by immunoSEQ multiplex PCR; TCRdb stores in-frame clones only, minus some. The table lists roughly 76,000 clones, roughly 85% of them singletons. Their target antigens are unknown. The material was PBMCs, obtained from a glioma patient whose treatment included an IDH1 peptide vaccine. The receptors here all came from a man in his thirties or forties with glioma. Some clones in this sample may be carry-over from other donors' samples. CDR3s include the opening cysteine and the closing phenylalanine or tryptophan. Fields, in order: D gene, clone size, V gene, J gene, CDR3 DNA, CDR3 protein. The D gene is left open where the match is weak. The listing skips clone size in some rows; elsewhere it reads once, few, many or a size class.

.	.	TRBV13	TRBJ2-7	TGTGCCAGCAGCTTGGGCGCGGGAAAACCCTACGAGCAGTACTTC	CASSLGAGKPYEQYF
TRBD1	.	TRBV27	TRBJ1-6	TGTGCCAGCAGTTTATCTGGCGCAGGGGGATGGTCACCCCTCCACTTT	CASSLSGAGGWSPLHF
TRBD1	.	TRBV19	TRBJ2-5	TGTGCCAGTAGTATCGGAGGACAGGGGGTGGGGTACCAAGAGACCCAGTACTTC	CASSIGGQGVGYQETQYF
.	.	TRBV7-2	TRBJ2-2	TGTGCCAGCAGCTTAGAGGTGAACACCGGGGAGCTGTTTTTT	CASSLEVNTGELFF
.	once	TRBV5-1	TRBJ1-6	TGCGCCAGCAGCTTCACGAGCTCCTATAATTCACCCCTCCACTTT	CASSFTSSYNSPLHF
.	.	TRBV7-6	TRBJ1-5	TGTGCCAGCAGCTTAGAAGCGGGGGCTTATCAGCCCCAGCATTTT	CASSLEAGAYQPQHF
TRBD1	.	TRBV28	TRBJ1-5	TGTGCCGAACAGGGGGAGGATCAGCCCCAGCATTTT	CAEQGEDQPQHF
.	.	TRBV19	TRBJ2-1	TGTGCCAGTAGTATAGGTCACGGCTCCTACAATGAGCAGTTCTTC	CASSIGHGSYNEQFF
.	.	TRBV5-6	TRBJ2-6	TGTGCCAGCAGCTTTTGGCCTCACTCTGGGGCCAACGTCCTGACTTTC	CASSFWPHSGANVLTF
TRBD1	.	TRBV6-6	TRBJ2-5	TGTGCCAGCAGTTACTCGGACAGGGCTCAAGAGACCCAGTACTTC	CASSYSDRAQETQYF
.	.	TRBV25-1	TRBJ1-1	TGTGCCAGCCCCCCAGCTTCAGGGAGGGACACTGAAGCTTTCTTT	CASPPASGRDTEAFF
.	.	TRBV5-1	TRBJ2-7	TGCGCCAGCAGCTCTACAGGCTACGAGCAGTACTTC	CASSSTGYEQYF
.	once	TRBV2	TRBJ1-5	TGTGCCAGCTCCAAAGAAGGGGGGAATCAGCCCCAGCATTTT	CASSKEGGNQPQHF
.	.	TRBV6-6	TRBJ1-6	TGTGCCAGCAGTTTAGAAGAGCTTAATTCACCCCTCCACTTT	CASSLEELNSPLHF
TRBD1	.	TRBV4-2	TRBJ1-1	TGTGCCAGCAGCCCCCGACAGGGACTGAACACTGAAGCTTTCTTT	CASSPRQGLNTEAFF
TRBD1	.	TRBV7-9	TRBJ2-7	TGTGCCAGCAGCGAACATACCGGGACAGGGTACGAGCAGTACTTC	CASSEHTGTGYEQYF
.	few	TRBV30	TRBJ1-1	TGTGCCTGGAGTGAAGGGACTAACACTGAAGCTTTCTTT	CAWSEGTNTEAFF
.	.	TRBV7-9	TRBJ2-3	TGTGCCAGCAGCTTCGGTACCGGTCCACACACAGATACGCAGTATTTT	CASSFGTGPHTDTQYF
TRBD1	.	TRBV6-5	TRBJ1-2	TGTGCCAGCAGTTACTCCAGGACAGGGGGAGGCTATGGCTACACCTTC	CASSYSRTGGGYGYTF
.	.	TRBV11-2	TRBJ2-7	TGTGCCAGCAGCTCCTGGAGTCAGTCCTACGAGCAGTACTTC	CASSSWSQSYEQYF
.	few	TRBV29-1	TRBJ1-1	TGCAGCACAGCGGGGGCCAACACTGAAGCTTTCTTT	CSTAGANTEAFF
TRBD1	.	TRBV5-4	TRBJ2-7	TGTGCCAGCAGCACAGGACAGGTCTACGAGCAGTACTTC	CASSTGQVYEQYF
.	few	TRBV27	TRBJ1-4	TGTGCCAGCAGTTTAGGGCGTGAAAAACTGTTTTTT	CASSLGREKLFF
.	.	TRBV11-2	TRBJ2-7	TGTGCCAGCAGCCCCCAAGTGAAGGGGCAACCCACCTACGAGCAGTACTTC	CASSPQVKGQPTYEQYF
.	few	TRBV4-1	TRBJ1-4	TGCGCCAGCAGCCAAGTAGTGTTGGAAAAACTGTTTTTT	CASSQVVLEKLFF
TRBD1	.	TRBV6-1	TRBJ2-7	TGTGCCAGCAGTGAAATGGGGACAGGCCCATACGAGCAGTACTTC	CASSEMGTGPYEQYF
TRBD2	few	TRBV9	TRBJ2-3	TGTGCCAGCAGCACTAGCGGGAGCCTCACAGATACGCAGTATTTT	CASSTSGSLTDTQYF
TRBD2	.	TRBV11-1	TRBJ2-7	TGTGCCAGCAGCTTACGAAGCGGGAGTGGATACGAGCAGTACTTC	CASSLRSGSGYEQYF
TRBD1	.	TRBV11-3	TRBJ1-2	TGTGCCAGCAGCCCGATCCGGAGGACAGGCCTCTTAACTAACTATGGCTACACCTTC	CASSPIRRTGLLTNYGYTF
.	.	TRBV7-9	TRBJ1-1	TGTGCCAGCAGCTTAGGGGGGCTAGGGACTGAAGCTTTCTTT	CASSLGGLGTEAFF
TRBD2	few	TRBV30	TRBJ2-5	TGTGCCTGGAGCCCGGGACTAGCGGCACAGACCCAGTACTTC	CAWSPGLAAQTQYF
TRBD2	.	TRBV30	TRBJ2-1	TGTGCCTGGACCCGCGGGAGGGATGAGCAGTTCTTC	CAWTRGRDEQFF
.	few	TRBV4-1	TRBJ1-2	TGCGCCAGCAGCCTCCCCCAAGGACTCGGCTATGGCTACACCTTC	CASSLPQGLGYGYTF
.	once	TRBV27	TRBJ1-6	TGTGCCAGCAGTTTTACCAATTCACCCCTCCACTTT	CASSFTNSPLHF
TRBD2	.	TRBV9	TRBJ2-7	TGTGCCAGCAGCGGTCGGGGGGGGACGATCTACGAGCAGTACTTC	CASSGRGGTIYEQYF
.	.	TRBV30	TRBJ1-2	TGTGCCTGGAGAATCGGTCGGGGCATGGATGGCTACACCTTC	CAWRIGRGMDGYTF
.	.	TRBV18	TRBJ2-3	TGTGCCAGCTCACCGGGACTGGGAACCACAGATACGCAGTATTTT	CASSPGLGTTDTQYF
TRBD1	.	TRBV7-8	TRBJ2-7	TGTGCCAGCAGCCCCCGGGGGACAGGGCGCACCTACGAGCAGTACTTC	CASSPRGTGRTYEQYF
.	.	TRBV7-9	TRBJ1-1	TGTGCCAGCAGCCTCATTAACACTGAAGCTTTCTTT	CASSLINTEAFF
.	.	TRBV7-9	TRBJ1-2	TGTGCCAGCAGCTTGGGTCCCTATGGCTACACCTTC	CASSLGPYGYTF
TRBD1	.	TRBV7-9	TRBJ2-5	TGTGCCAGCAGGTACACAGGGGCCACACAAGAGACCCAGTACTTC	CASRYTGATQETQYF
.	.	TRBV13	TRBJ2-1	TGTGCCAGCAGCTTAGAAGCTGATGAGCAGTTCTTC	CASSLEADEQFF
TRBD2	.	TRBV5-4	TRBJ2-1	TGTGCCAGCAGCGCCTCACTAGCGGGAAACAATGAGCAGTTCTTC	CASSASLAGNNEQFF
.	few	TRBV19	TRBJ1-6	TGTGCCAGTAGGCGGGCGGAGGGCGGTTCACCCCTCCACTTT	CASRRAEGGSPLHF
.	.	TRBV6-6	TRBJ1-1	TGTGCCAGCAGTTACTCGACGGCTGAAGCTTTCTTT	CASSYSTAEAFF
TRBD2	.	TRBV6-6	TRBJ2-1	TGTGCCAGCAGTTCCCTTGTAGCGGGAGGGCCGCATGAGCAGTTCTTC	CASSSLVAGGPHEQFF
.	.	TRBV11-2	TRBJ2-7	TGTGCCAGCAGCTTGAGGGGAACTACCTCCTACGAGCAGTACTTC	CASSLRGTTSYEQYF